These T cell receptor beta chains were read from a single sample in a study of Graves' ophthalmopathy and Graves' hyperthyroidism. TCRdb independently ran MiXCR on the multiplex PCR reads; one entry per CDR3 protein. The sample consists of about 170,000 distinct CDR3 sequences, more than 30% of them appearing once. Sequencing was performed on peripheral blood. These receptor sequences come from a woman in her forties with Graves' ophthalmopathy. The CDR3 runs from the conserved cysteine through the conserved F or W. D genes are given only for firm matches. Not all rows give a size; the values are once, few, many and, for expanded clones, a class.

cdr3_aa cdr3_nt d_call v_call clone_size j_call
CAAGGGLETQYF TGTGCCGCCGGAGGCGGGTTGGAGACCCAGTACTTC - TRBV6-1 many TRBJ2-5
CSARDREGGNYGYTF TGCAGTGCAAGGGACAGGGAAGGTGGTAACTATGGCTACACCTTC TRBD1 TRBV20-1 - TRBJ1-2
CASSPGQTSNQPQHF TGTGCCAGCAGTCCCGGACAGACTAGCAATCAGCCCCAGCATTTT - TRBV12-3/TRBV12-4 - TRBJ1-5
CASTPGLAGEYEQYF TGTGCCAGCACTCCGGGACTAGCGGGAGAATACGAGCAGTACTTC TRBD2 TRBV6-2/TRBV6-3 many TRBJ2-7
CASSYLPGGVEAFF TGTGCCAGCAGTTACCTGCCAGGGGGCGTTGAAGCTTTCTTT TRBD1 TRBV6-2/TRBV6-3 many TRBJ1-1
CASSLSAVAEAFF TGTGCCAGCAGCTTAAGTGCGGTCGCTGAAGCTTTCTTT - TRBV7-6 many TRBJ1-1
CASRSGTEAYEQYF TGTGCCAGCCGGTCGGGGACAGAGGCCTACGAGCAGTACTTC TRBD1 TRBV12-3/TRBV12-4 few TRBJ2-7
CASSQGSSGANVLTF TGCGCCAGCAGCCAAGGCAGCTCTGGGGCCAACGTCCTGACTTTC - TRBV4-3 many TRBJ2-6
CASSGDISNQPQHF TGTGCCAGCAGCGGGGACATTAGCAATCAGCCCCAGCATTTT - TRBV7-9 many TRBJ1-5
CASSPGGAGQPQHF TGTGCCAGCAGTCCAGGGGGCGCGGGTCAGCCCCAGCATTTT TRBD1 TRBV28 many TRBJ1-5
CASSSEPNTGELFF TGTGCCAGCAGTTCAGAACCCAACACCGGGGAGCTGTTTTTT - TRBV12-3/TRBV12-4 - TRBJ2-2
CASSRKGRQETQYF TGTGCCAGCAGTCGGAAGGGGAGACAAGAGACCCAGTACTTC - TRBV12-3/TRBV12-4 - TRBJ2-5
CASSLEAGGRETQYF TGTGCCAGCAGCTTAGAAGCAGGGGGGCGGGAGACCCAGTACTTC - TRBV11-2 - TRBJ2-5
CASSFRLAHQETQYF TGTGCCAGCAGTTTCCGGCTAGCGCATCAAGAGACCCAGTACTTC - TRBV28 - TRBJ2-5
CASSPTRGGSPLHF TGTGCCAGCTCACCAACCAGGGGAGGTTCACCCCTCCACTTT - TRBV18 many TRBJ1-6
CASSQGYPPWVYEQYF TGTGCCAGCAGCCAAGGGTATCCCCCGTGGGTGTACGAGCAGTACTTC - TRBV14 many TRBJ2-7
CASSDEQWNTGELFF TGTGCCAGCAGTGACGAGCAATGGAACACCGGGGAGCTGTTTTTT - TRBV2 - TRBJ2-2
CASSNHRTVRGEDGYTF TGTGCCAGCAGTAATCACCGGACAGTCCGCGGGGAAGATGGCTACACCTTC - TRBV6-1 - TRBJ1-2
CSASGGGGYGYTF TGCAGTGCTTCAGGGGGCGGCGGCTATGGCTACACCTTC TRBD1 TRBV20-1 many TRBJ1-2
CASSYEGNEIGGYTF TGTGCCAGCAGTTACGAGGGGAACGAGATCGGTGGCTACACCTTC - TRBV6-5 many TRBJ1-2
CASSLGGNSNQPQHF TGTGCCAGCAGCTTGGGAGGGAATAGCAATCAGCCCCAGCATTTT - TRBV5-5 many TRBJ1-5
CASSTGLAHYF TGTGCCAGCAGTACGGGACTAGCCCACTATTTT TRBD2 TRBV27 many TRBJ2-3
CASSWDGNSNQPQHF TGTGCCAGCAGTTGGGACGGGAATAGCAATCAGCCCCAGCATTTT - TRBV27 many TRBJ1-5
CASSLATSGRSSHEQYF TGTGCCAGCAGCTTAGCAACTAGCGGGAGGAGCTCCCACGAGCAGTACTTC TRBD2 TRBV7-8 - TRBJ2-7
CASSVSGQGLYEQYF TGTGCCAGCAGCGTTTCGGGACAGGGGCTGTACGAGCAGTACTTC TRBD1 TRBV9 many TRBJ2-7
CASSPIDNRNTEAFF TGTGCCAGCAGCCCGATCGACAACAGAAACACTGAAGCTTTCTTT - TRBV6-1 - TRBJ1-1
CASSDRGAHEQYF TGTGCCAGCAGTGACAGGGGTGCACACGAGCAGTACTTC - TRBV2 - TRBJ2-7
CATSEAGTSAKQETQYF TGTGCCACCAGTGAGGCCGGGACTAGCGCAAAACAAGAGACCCAGTACTTC TRBD2 TRBV24-1 - TRBJ2-5
CSAGRIGGIAKNIQYF TGCAGTGCTGGGCGAATTGGCGGAATAGCCAAAAACATTCAGTACTTC - TRBV20-1 - TRBJ2-4
CASSYSLERNQPQHF TGTGCCAGCAGTTACTCGCTAGAAAGGAATCAGCCCCAGCATTTT - TRBV6-2/TRBV6-3 many TRBJ1-5
CASSYGGFSSYEQYF TGTGCCAGCAGTTATGGGGGGTTCAGTTCCTACGAGCAGTACTTC - TRBV28 many TRBJ2-7
CASSLWGQGGNQPQHF TGTGCCAGCAGTTTATGGGGGCAGGGCGGCAATCAGCCCCAGCATTTT - TRBV28 many TRBJ1-5
CASSLEDFEQYF TGTGCCAGCAGTTTAGAGGATTTTGAGCAGTACTTC - TRBV12-3/TRBV12-4 - TRBJ2-7
CASSFRGSTEAFF TGTGCCAGCAGTTTTAGGGGTAGCACTGAAGCTTTCTTT - TRBV12-3/TRBV12-4 - TRBJ1-1
CASSSLRGRLGNEQYF TGTGCCAGCAGTTCACTGAGGGGGCGGCTTGGGAACGAGCAGTACTTC TRBD1 TRBV27 many TRBJ2-7
CATSREQGIGNTIYF TGTGCCACCAGCAGAGAACAGGGGATTGGAAACACCATATATTTT TRBD1 TRBV15 many TRBJ1-3
CASSQDPPGELFF TGCGCCAGCAGCCAAGATCCACCCGGGGAGCTGTTTTTT - TRBV4-3 many TRBJ2-2
CASSSRQEWIVTEAFF TGTGCCAGCAGTTCCAGACAGGAATGGATTGTTACTGAAGCTTTCTTT - TRBV3-1 many TRBJ1-1
CASTPGDMNYGYTF TGTGCCAGTACCCCTGGAGACATGAACTATGGCTACACCTTC - TRBV19 - TRBJ1-2
CASSAGRLLDGNQPQHF TGTGCCAGCAGTGCAGGGAGGCTCTTAGATGGCAATCAGCCCCAGCATTTT - TRBV12-3/TRBV12-4 many TRBJ1-5
CSAPTSGGTDTQYF TGCAGTGCACCGACTAGCGGGGGGACTGATACGCAGTATTTT TRBD2 TRBV20-1 many TRBJ2-3
CASSPGQGSWQPQHF TGTGCCAGCAGCCCGGGACAGGGCAGTTGGCAGCCCCAGCATTTT TRBD1 TRBV27 many TRBJ1-5
CASSLDSRDGSYEQYF TGTGCCAGCAGCTTGGATAGTCGGGACGGAAGCTACGAGCAGTACTTC - TRBV7-8 many TRBJ2-7